This T cell receptor (beta chain) was sequenced for a study of blood T cell repertoires in COVID-19. In the study overall: In each case, the material was cDNA or gDNA derived from T cells, B-cell-depleted T cells, or PBMCs.

Per the authors' pipeline: Estimation of nucleated cell counts relied on the amplification of reference gene primers. Data came from immunoSEQ multiplex PCR; TCRdb stores just in-frame clones and leaves some out. The D gene and trimming were derived from the DNA, and the V and J assignments and clone size from that table. The sample carries over 250,000 clones, 87% recorded once. There are 17 residues in the CDR3. Germline CDR1 reads SGHRS; CDR2 reads YFSETQ. V was clipped by 4 bases and J by 7 bases; unmatched bases: 14. The clonotype comes from a woman in her forties who had recovered from COVID-19. Sequenced sample: peripheral blood. The chain couples TRBV5-1 to TRBJ2-1; 10 bases are a match to TRBD2. The CDR3 spells CASSPTDKAGGPNEQFF. In DNA form, the CDR3 reads TGCGCCAGCAGCCCCACCGATAAAGCGGGGGGGCCGAATGAGCAGTTCTTC.